This TCR beta chain was captured by sequencing in a study of T cells expressing NK-cell markers (dated by TCRdb to 2018 to 2021). The study in broad terms: Three sorted T-cell subsets (CD3+CD56+NKG2C+, CD3+CD56+NKG2C- and CD3+CD56-NKG2C+) from about 8 donors had their TCR beta-chain repertoires profiled. Seven of the eight sequenced donors were HCMV-seropositive and one was HCMV-seronegative. The study sequenced eight donors, all healthy volunteers chosen at random: three men and five women. Libraries were sequenced as 2 x 150 bp reads on Illumina HiSeq 2000/2500, MiSeq or NextSeq. Points the paper makes about the study in general: In six donors, the dominant CD3+CD56+NKG2C+ clonotypes ranked among the top 10 CD8+ clonotypes, making up roughly 1.0-8% of CD8+ T cells. Those dominant clonotypes were again the most abundant among CD3+CD56-NKG2C+ cells in a handful of donors, at about 28.3-60.1%. Whether the expanded NKG2C-expressing T cell clones were specific for HCMV antigens was left unclear.

From the cysteine through the phenylalanine, the CDR3 covers 13 amino acids. No DNA accompanies this entry. Regarding this clonotype: Its antigen has not been determined.

HCMV-specific IgG was detected in serum with a commercial ELISA kit to determine HCMV serostatus. Ficoll density gradient centrifugation was used to isolate peripheral blood mononuclear cells from blood. The data were produced on an Illumina HiSeq 2000. 5'RACE template switching, by which a universal primer site and unique molecular identifiers were added, was used to make TCR beta cDNA libraries. Synthesis of cDNA was primed from the TCR beta constant segment and was followed by two consecutive PCR amplification steps. On the study's bioinformatics: Reads were demultiplexed and grouped by UMI with MIGEC, and clonotypes were assembled and quantified with MiTCR. To exclude erroneous sequences, any TCR cDNA sequence not supported by at least two reads was discarded. The tcR package was used for downstream repertoire analysis, and clonotypes were matched between fractions using CDR3 nucleotide sequence together with V segment. VDJmatch was used to annotate antigen specificity against VDJdb, with one amino acid substitution in CDR3 allowed. Once TCRdb had reprocessed the reads, it stored one entry per CDR3 protein sequence and supplied no DNA. TCRdb assigned the V and J calls; the authors' analysis was not used. This specimen's table enumerates 350,000 to 400,000 distinct CDR3 sequences. Of the sample, approximately 12% is held by the ten largest clones.

Sequenced sample: blood T cells: a sorted CD56 or NKG2C T cell subset, CD4+ or CD8+ T cells, or bulk PBMC T cells (not recorded which). This TCR was sampled from a woman in her forties or fifties in good health. Donor details come from another sample of the same person, matched by shared clones. Recombination linked TRBV12-3 or TRBV12-4 to TRBJ2-1; as DNA is missing, the TRBD1 call by TCRdb cannot be tested. CDR3 protein: CASSQGDYNEQFF.